Following are 19 T cell receptor beta chains from one sample sequenced in a study of T cell responses to AZD1222 COVID-19 vaccine. The assay was immunoSEQ multiplex PCR, and TCRdb's table has in-frame clones only and misses some. Among 140,000 to 150,000 clones listed, approximately 89% were seen once. Sequencing was performed on peripheral blood, taken on day 0 of AZD1222 vaccination. These receptors all come from an adult in good health.

This chain connects TRBV5-5 to TRBJ1-1; D remains unclear. There are 16 residues in the CDR3. V gave up 0 bases and J gave up 5 bases, with 17 bases separating them. Germline assignment: CDR1 SGHKS and CDR2 YYEKEE (reference sequence). For the CDR3, the DNA is TGTGCCAGCAGCTTGGGTGGCCGGTTGGGCGGAACTGAAGCTTTCTTT. It translates to CASSLGGRLGGTEAFF.

The chain couples TRBV9 to TRBJ2-5; D might be TRBD2 (6 bases). The CDR3 spans 14 residues. Germline V CDR1 and CDR2: SGDLS, YYNGEE. Deletions cut 0 bases from V and 4 bases from J, with 10 bases between. The CDR3 bases are TGTGCCAGCAGCGTAGGTCGGGGAGGAGAGACCCAGTACTTC. Protein product: CASSVGRGGETQYF.

This chain's CDR3 is CATSGSGTAEYNEQFF. CDR3 nucleotides: TGTGCCACCAGTGGATCCGGGACAGCAGAATACAATGAGCAGTTCTTC. This chain connects TRBV24-1 to TRBJ2-1, with 7 bases that match TRBD1. The J segment lost 4 bases and the V segment lost 5 bases, leaving 10 bases of the junction unmatched. Looked up from germline, CDR1 is KGHDR and CDR2 is SFDVKD. The CDR3 is 16 residues long.

The chain uses TRBV7-9 and TRBJ2-7, with TRBD2 as a possible D gene (5 bases). CDR3 length: 11 amino acids. V was trimmed by 8 bases and J by 5 bases, leaving 10 bases between them. CDR1 is SEHNR, CDR2 FQNEAQ, per germline (reference sequence). CDR3 amino acids: CASFGSHEQYF. CDR3 in DNA: TGTGCCAGCTTTGGGAGCCACGAGCAGTACTTC.

The chain has TRBV11-3 and TRBJ2-2; D is possibly TRBD1 (5 bases). This CDR3 spans 14 amino acids. Germline V gene data show CDR1 as SGHNT and CDR2 as YENEEA. Trimming shortened V by 6 bases and J by 0 bases, and 8 bases separated the two germline ends. Here the CDR3 reads CASRHRTNTGELFF. The CDR3 nucleotides are TGTGCCAGCAGACACAGGACGAACACCGGGGAGCTGTTTTTT.

The J gene is TRBJ2-7, the V gene TRBV28, with 7 positions matching TRBD1. V dropped 6 bases and J dropped 3; count of bases not matched to a gene: 2. Germline V gene data show CDR1 as MDHEN and CDR2 as SYDVKM. This CDR3 has 12 amino acids. The CDR3 loop is CASRRQGYEQYF. In DNA, the CDR3 is TGTGCCAGCAGGCGACAGGGCTACGAGCAGTACTTC.

The chain employs TRBV11-2 and TRBJ1-1; 9 bases are shared with TRBD1. CDR1 SGHAT and CDR2 FQNNGV come from the germline V gene. Trimming took 5 bases from V and 4 from J; bases not matched to a gene: 8. This CDR3 has 15 residues. In nucleotides, the CDR3 is TGTGCCAGCAGCACAGGGGGACAGGGCGGCACTGAAGCTTTCTTT. Its protein is CASSTGGQGGTEAFF.

The V and J genes are TRBV6-2 or TRBV6-3 and TRBJ2-7, with TRBD1 as a possible D gene (5 bases). The CDR3 totals 15 residues. Per the germline V gene, CDR1 is MNHEY and CDR2 is SVGEGT. V was pared by 5 bases and J by 5 bases, with 19 bases between. The CDR3 DNA follows: TGTGCCAGCAGTCCGGGCGGCCAGGGTCCGGACGAGCAGTACTTC. The encoded protein is CASSPGGQGPDEQYF.

V and J are TRBV9 and TRBJ1-4; 7 positions agree with TRBD1. The V and J ends lost 5 bases and 0 bases, in that order; junction bases with no gene match: 4. Germline V CDR1 and CDR2: SGDLS, YYNGEE. The CDR3 loop spans 15 amino acids. The CDR3 here is CASSPTGATNEKLFF. CDR3 DNA: TGTGCCAGCAGTCCTACAGGGGCAACTAATGAAAAACTGTTTTTT.

The DNA of the CDR3 is TGTGCCAGCAGCAGTGACAGGGGGAATGGCTACACCTTC. The encoded protein is CASSSDRGNGYTF. The rearrangement uses TRBV7-2 and TRBJ1-2, with 9 bases fitting TRBD1. CDR1 and CDR2 from the germline V gene are SGHTA and FQGNSA. There are 13 residues in the CDR3. V gave up 5 bases and J gave up 6 bases; unmatched junction bases: 4.

The CDR3 DNA reads as TGCGCCAGCAGCTGGGGAGGTGGGACCAAAAACATTCAGTACTTC. Amino acid sequence: CASSWGGGTKNIQYF. This rearrangement joins TRBV5-1 to TRBJ2-4, with D possibly being TRBD2 (6 bases). The V gene lost 3 bases and the J gene lost 2 bases, with 12 bases spanning the gap. The CDR3 totals 15 residues. Germline CDR1 and CDR2: SGHRS and YFSETQ.

This chain joins TRBV5-1 and TRBJ2-3; 9 nucleotides agree with TRBD2. J lost 9 bases, V lost 0 bases, and 5 bases had no gene match. Germline assignment: CDR1 SGHRS and CDR2 YFSETQ. There are 14 residues in the CDR3. For the CDR3, the DNA is TGCGCCAGCAGCTTGGGGGAGCGGGGGGTCACGCAGTATTTT. Translation: CASSLGERGVTQYF.

The rearrangement links TRBV12-3 or TRBV12-4 to TRBJ1-2; D is ambiguous. This CDR3 has 12 residues. V was shortened by 6 bases and J by 7 bases, with 12 bases between the two germline ends. This chain's CDR3 is CASSATRFGYTF. CDR3 sequence (DNA): TGTGCCAGCAGCGCCACAAGATTTGGCTACACCTTC.

The CDR3 region has the DNA TGTGCCAGCAGCTTACAGGTCCCGAACACTGAAGCTTTCTTT. This sequence encodes CASSLQVPNTEAFF. The chain couples TRBV7-2 to TRBJ1-1; D call uncertain. This CDR3 comprises 14 residues. Trimming took 2 bases from V and 1 from J, leaving 8 bases between them. CDR1 and CDR2 (germline): SGHTA, FQGNSA.

The genes are TRBV28 and TRBJ2-2; 11 positions match TRBD1. The length of the CDR3 is 15 residues. In germline, CDR1 is MDHEN, CDR2 SYDVKM. Losses at the gene ends were 10 bases for V and 5 bases for J; bases not matched to a gene: 9. The CDR3 sequence is CATKEGQGETGELFF. The CDR3 coding sequence is TGTGCCACCAAGGAGGGACAGGGGGAAACCGGGGAGCTGTTTTTT.

The genes are TRBV7-2 and TRBJ2-5, with a tentative D call TRBD1 (5 bases). Trimming stripped 3 bases from V and 5 bases from J, with 16 bases between. This CDR3 is built from 15 residues. Germline CDR1 and CDR2: SGHTA and FQGNSA. The CDR3 region has the DNA TGTGCCAGCAGCTTTCCCTTGACAGAGATCGAGACCCAGTACTTC. It encodes CASSFPLTEIETQYF.

The genes are TRBV29-1 and TRBJ1-1; the D is unclear. There are 12 residues in the CDR3. In germline, CDR1 is SQVTM, CDR2 ANQGSEA. V lost 1 base and J 1 base, leaving 4 bases between the germline ends. In DNA form, the CDR3 reads TGCAGCGTTGAAGTGCGGAACACTGAAGCTTTCTTT. It translates to CSVEVRNTEAFF.

This sequence joins TRBV19 and TRBJ1-5; 7 positions match TRBD1. The CDR3 contains 17 residues. The junction had 13 bases not matched to a gene; V was cut back by 8 bases and J by 0 bases. Germline CDR1 is LNHDA and CDR2 is SQIVND (reference sequence). The CDR3 bases are TGTGCCAGTTCGGGACAGTGGGCGACCTATAGCAATCAGCCCCAGCATTTT. It translates to CASSGQWATYSNQPQHF.

The chain links TRBV28 to TRBJ1-2, with TRBD1 identical over 9 bases. Trimming removed 6 bases from V and 6 bases from J; junction bases left unmatched: 5. Germline CDR1 is MDHEN and CDR2 is SYDVKM. The CDR3 runs 13 residues. The CDR3 protein is CASRRTGADGYTF. The CDR3 DNA reads as TGTGCCAGCAGGCGGACAGGGGCAGATGGCTACACCTTC.